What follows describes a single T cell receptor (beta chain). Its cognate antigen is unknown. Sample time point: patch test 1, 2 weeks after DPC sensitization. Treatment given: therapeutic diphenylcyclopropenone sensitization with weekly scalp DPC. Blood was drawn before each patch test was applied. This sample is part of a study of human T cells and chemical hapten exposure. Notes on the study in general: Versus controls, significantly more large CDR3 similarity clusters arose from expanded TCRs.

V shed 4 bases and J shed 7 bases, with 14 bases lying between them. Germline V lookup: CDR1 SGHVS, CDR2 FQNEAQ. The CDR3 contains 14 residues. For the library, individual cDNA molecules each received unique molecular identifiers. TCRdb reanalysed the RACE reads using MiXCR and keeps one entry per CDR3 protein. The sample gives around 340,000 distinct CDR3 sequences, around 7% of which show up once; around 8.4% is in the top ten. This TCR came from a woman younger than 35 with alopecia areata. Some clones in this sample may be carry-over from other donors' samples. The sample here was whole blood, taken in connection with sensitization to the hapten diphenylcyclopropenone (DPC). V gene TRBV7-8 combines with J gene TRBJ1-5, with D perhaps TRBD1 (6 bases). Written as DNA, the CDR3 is TGTGCCAGCAGCTCACCAGGGGCTGGCCAGCCCCAGCATTTT. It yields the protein CASSSPGAGQPQHF. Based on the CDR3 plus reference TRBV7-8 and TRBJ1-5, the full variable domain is GAGVSQSPRYKVAKRGQDVALRCDPISGHVSLFWYQQALGQGPEFLTYFQNEAQLDKSGLPSDRFFAERPEGSVSTLKIQRTQQEDSAVYLCASSSPGAGQPQHFGDGTRLSIL.